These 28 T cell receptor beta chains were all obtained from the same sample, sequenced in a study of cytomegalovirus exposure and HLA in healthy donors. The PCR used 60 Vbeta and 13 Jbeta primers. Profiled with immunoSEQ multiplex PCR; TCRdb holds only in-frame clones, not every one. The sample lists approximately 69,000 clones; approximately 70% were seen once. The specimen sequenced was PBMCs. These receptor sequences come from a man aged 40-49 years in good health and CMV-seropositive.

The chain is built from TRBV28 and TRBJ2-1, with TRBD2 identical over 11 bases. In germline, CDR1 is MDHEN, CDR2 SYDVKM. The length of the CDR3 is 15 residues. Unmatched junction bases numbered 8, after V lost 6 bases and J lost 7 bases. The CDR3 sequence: CASRDIAGGRNEQFF. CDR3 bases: TGTGCCAGCAGGGACATAGCGGGGGGGCGTAATGAGCAGTTCTTC. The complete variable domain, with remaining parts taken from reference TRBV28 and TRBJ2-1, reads DVKVTQSSRYLVKRTGEKVFLECVQDMDHENMFWYRQDPGLGLRLIYFSYDVKMKEKGDIPEGYSVSREKKERFSLILESASTNQTSMYLCASRDIAGGRNEQFFGPGTRLTVL.

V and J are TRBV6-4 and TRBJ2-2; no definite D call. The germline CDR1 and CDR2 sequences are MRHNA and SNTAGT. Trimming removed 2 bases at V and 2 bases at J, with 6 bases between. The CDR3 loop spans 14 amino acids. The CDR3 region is CASSDDKNTGELFF. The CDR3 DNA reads TGTGCCAGCAGTGACGACAAAAACACCGGGGAGCTGTTTTTT.

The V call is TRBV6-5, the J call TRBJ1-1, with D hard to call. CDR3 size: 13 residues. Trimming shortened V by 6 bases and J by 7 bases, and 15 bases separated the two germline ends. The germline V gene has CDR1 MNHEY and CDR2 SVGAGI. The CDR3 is CASSKTLNGEAFF. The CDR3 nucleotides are TGTGCCAGCAGCAAGACTCTGAACGGTGAAGCTTTCTTT.

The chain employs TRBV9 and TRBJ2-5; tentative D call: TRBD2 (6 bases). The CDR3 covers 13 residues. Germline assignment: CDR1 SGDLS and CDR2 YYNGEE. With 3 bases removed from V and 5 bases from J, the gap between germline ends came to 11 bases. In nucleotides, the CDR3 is TGTGCCAGCAGCGCCCCGGGGGAGGAGACCCAGTACTTC. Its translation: CASSAPGEETQYF.

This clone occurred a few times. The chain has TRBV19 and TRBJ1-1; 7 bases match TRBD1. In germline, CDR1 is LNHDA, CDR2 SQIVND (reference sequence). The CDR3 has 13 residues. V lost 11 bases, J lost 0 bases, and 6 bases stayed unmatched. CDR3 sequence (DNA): TGTGCCCCACAGGGGAAGATGAACACTGAAGCTTTCTTT. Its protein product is CAPQGKMNTEAFF. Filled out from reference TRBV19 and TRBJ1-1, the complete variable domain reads DGGITQSPKYLFRKEGQNVTLSCEQNLNHDAMYWYRQDPGQGLRLIYYSQIVNDFQKGDIAEGYSVSREKKESFPLTVTSAQKNPTAFYLCAPQGKMNTEAFFGQGTRLTVV.

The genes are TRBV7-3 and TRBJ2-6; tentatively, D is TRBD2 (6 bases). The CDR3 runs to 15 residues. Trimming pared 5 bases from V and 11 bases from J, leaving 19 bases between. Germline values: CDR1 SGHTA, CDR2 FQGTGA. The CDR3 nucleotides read TGTGCCAGCAGCCTACAGAGTGGGGGGTTGGACGTCCTGACTTTC. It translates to CASSLQSGGLDVLTF.

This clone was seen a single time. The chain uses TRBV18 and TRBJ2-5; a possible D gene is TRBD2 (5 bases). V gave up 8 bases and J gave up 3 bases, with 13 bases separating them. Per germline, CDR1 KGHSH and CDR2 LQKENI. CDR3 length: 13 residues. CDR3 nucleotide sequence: TGTGCCAGCCAGACCGTTAGCGAAGAGACCCAGTACTTC. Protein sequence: CASQTVSEETQYF.

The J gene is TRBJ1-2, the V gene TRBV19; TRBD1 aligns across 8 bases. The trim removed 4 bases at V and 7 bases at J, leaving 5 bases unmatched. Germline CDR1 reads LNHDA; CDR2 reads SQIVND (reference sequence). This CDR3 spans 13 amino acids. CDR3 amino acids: CASSNRGTGGYTF. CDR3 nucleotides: TGTGCCAGTAGTAACAGGGGGACGGGTGGCTACACCTTC. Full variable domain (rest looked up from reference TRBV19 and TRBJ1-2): DGGITQSPKYLFRKEGQNVTLSCEQNLNHDAMYWYRQDPGQGLRLIYYSQIVNDFQKGDIAEGYSVSREKKESFPLTVTSAQKNPTAFYLCASSNRGTGGYTFGSGTRLTVV.

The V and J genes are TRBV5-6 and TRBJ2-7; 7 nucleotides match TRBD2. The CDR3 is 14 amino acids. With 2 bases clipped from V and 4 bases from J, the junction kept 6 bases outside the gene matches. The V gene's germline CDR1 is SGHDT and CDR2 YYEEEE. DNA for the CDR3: TGTGCCAGCAGCTTAGTGGGGGGGACGTACGAGCAGTACTTC. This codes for CASSLVGGTYEQYF. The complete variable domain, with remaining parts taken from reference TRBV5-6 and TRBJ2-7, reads DAGVTQSPTHLIKTRGQQVTLRCSPKSGHDTVSWYQQALGQGPQFIFQYYEEEERQRGNFPDRFSGHQFPNYSSELNVNALLLGDSALYLCASSLVGGTYEQYFGPGTRLTVT.

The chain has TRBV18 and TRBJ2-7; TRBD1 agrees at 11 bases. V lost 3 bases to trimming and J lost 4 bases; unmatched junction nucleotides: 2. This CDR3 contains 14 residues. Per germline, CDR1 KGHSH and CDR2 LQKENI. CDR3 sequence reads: CASSPGTGGYEQYF. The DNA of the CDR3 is TGTGCCAGCTCACCCGGGACAGGGGGTTACGAGCAGTACTTC.

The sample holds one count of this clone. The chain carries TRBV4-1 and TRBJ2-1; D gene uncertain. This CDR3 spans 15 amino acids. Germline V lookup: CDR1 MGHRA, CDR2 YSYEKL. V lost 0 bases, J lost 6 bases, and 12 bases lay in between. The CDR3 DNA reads TGCGCCAGCAGCCAAGAGTCGAACTCGGGCAATGAGCAGTTCTTC. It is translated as CASSQESNSGNEQFF.

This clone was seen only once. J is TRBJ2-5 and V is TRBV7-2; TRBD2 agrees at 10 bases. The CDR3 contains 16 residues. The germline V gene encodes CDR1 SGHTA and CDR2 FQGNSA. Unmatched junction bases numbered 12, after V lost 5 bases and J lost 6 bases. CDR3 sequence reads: CASSVDSGGAVKTQYF. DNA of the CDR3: TGTGCCAGCAGCGTTGACAGCGGGGGGGCCGTGAAGACCCAGTACTTC.

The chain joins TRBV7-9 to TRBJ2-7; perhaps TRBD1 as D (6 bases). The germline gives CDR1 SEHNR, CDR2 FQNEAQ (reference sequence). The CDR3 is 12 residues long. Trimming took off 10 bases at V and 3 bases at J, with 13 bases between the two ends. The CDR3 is CATLDRSYEQYF. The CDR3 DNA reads TGTGCCACCCTCGACAGGAGCTACGAGCAGTACTTC. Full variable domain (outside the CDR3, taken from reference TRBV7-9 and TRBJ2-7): DTGVSQNPRHKITKRGQNVTFRCDPISEHNRLYWYRQTLGQGPEFLTYFQNEAQLEKSRLLSDRFSAERPKGSFSTLEIQRTEQGDSAMYLCATLDRSYEQYFGPGTRLTVT.

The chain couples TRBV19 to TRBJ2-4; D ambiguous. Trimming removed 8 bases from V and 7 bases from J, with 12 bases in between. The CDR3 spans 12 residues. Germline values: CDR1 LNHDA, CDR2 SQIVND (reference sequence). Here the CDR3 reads CASSATRNIQYF. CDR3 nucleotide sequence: TGTGCCAGTTCTGCCACCCGGAACATTCAGTACTTC.

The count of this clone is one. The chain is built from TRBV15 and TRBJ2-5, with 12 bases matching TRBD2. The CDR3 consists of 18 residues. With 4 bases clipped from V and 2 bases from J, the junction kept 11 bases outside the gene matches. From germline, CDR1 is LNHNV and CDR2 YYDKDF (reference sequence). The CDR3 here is CATSKFLTSGGQQETQYF. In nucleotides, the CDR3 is TGTGCCACCAGCAAATTCTTGACTAGCGGGGGCCAACAAGAGACCCAGTACTTC.

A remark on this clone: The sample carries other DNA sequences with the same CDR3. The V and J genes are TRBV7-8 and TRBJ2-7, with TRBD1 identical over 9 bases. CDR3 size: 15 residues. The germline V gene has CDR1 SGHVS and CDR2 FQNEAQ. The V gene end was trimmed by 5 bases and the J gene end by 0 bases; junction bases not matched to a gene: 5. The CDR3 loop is CASSPGQGPSYEQYF. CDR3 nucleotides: TGTGCCAGCAGCCCTGGACAGGGGCCCTCCTACGAGCAGTACTTC.

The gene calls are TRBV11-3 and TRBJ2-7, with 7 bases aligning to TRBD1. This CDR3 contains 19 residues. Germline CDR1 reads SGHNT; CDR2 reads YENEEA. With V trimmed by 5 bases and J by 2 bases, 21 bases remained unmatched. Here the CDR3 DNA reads TGTGCCAGCAGCGGCGATAGGGGGCTCTGGGCCCCCCCGACCTACGAGCAGTACTTC. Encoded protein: CASSGDRGLWAPPTYEQYF.

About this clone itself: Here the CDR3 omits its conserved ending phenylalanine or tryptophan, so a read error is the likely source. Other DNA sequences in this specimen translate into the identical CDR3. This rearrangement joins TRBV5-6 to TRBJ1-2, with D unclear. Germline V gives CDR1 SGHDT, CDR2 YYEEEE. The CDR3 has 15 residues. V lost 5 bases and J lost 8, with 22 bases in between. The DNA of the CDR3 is TGTGCCAGCAGTACCCTAGGAGCAGAAAGAGAAGGCTACACCGTC. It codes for CASSTLGAEREGYTV.

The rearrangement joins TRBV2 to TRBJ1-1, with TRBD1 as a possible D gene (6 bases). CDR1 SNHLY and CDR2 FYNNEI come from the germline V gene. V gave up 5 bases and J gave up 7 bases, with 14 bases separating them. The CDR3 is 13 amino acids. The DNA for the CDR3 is TGTGCCAGCAGTCCAGGGGAAGTAAATGAAGCTTTCTTT. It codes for CASSPGEVNEAFF.

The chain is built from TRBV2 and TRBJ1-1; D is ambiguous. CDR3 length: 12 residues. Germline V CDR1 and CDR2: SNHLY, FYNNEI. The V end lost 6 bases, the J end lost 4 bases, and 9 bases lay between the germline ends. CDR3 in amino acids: CASSLVLTEAFF. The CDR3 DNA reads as TGTGCCAGCAGCCTCGTTCTCACTGAAGCTTTCTTT.

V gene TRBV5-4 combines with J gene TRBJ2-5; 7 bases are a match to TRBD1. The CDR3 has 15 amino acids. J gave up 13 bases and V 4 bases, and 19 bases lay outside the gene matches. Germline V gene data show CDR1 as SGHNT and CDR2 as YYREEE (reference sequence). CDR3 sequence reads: CASSGGTDRADVRYF. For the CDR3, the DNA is TGTGCCAGCAGCGGGGGAACCGACAGGGCCGATGTTCGGTACTTC.

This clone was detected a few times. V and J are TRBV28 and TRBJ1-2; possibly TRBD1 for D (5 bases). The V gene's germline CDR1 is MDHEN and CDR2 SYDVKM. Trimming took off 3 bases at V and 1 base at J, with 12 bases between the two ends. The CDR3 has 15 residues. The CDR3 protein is CASSLGKGINYGYTF. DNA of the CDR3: TGTGCCAGCAGTTTGGGGAAGGGGATTAACTATGGCTACACCTTC.

CDR3 protein: CASSRTGGSNNEQFF. CDR3 nucleotides: TGCGCCAGCAGCCGGACAGGGGGTTCGAACAATGAGCAGTTCTTC. This rearrangement joins TRBV4-1 to TRBJ2-1; 10 bases fit TRBD1. In germline, CDR1 is MGHRA, CDR2 YSYEKL. J lost 5 bases, V lost 4 bases, and 5 bases had no gene match. This CDR3 has 15 amino acids.

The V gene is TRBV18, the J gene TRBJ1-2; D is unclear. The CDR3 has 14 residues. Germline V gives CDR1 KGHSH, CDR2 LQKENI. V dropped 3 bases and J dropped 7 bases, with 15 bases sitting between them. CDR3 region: CASSPEGHISGYTF. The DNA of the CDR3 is TGTGCCAGCTCACCCGAGGGCCACATTTCTGGCTACACCTTC.

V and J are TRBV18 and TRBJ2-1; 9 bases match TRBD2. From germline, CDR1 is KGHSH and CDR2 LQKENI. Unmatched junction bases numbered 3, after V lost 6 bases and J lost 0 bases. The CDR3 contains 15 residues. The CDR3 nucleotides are TGTGCCAGCTCGCCGACTAGCGGCTCCTACAATGAGCAGTTCTTC. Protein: CASSPTSGSYNEQFF.

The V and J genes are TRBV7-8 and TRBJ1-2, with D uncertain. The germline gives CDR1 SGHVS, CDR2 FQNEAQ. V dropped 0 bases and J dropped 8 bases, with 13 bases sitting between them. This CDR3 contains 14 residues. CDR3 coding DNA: TGTGCCAGCAGCTTAGCGTTCCCTCGGGTCGGCTACACCTTC. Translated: CASSLAFPRVGYTF.

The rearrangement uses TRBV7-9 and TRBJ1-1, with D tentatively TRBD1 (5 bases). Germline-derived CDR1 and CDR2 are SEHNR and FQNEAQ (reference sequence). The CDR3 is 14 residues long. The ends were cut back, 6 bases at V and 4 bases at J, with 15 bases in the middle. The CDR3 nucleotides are TGTGCCAGCAGAGGGTGGCAGGGTGGCACTGAAGCTTTCTTT. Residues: CASRGWQGGTEAFF.

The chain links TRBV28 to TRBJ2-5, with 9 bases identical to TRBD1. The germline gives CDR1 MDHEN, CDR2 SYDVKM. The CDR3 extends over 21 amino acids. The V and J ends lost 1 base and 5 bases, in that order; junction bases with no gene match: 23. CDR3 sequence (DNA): TGTGCCAGCAGTTTATTTTTATGGGGTACAGGGGGCGAATCTCTTGGGGAGACCCAGTACTTC. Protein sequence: CASSLFLWGTGGESLGETQYF.